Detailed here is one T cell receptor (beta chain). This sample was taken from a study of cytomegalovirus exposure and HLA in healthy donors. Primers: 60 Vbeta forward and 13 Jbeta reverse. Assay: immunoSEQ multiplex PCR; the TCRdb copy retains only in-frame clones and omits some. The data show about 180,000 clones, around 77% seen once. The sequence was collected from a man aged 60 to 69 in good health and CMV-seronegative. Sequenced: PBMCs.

The CDR3 bases are TGTGCCAGCAGTTCCCACACAGGGGATGGCAATCAGCCCCAGCATTTT. Its translation: CASSSHTGDGNQPQHF. This rearrangement joins TRBV28 to TRBJ1-5; 7 nucleotides agree with TRBD1. CDR3 size: 16 residues. Germline V gene sequence: CDR1 MDHEN, CDR2 SYDVKM. V was clipped by 4 bases and J by 2 bases; unmatched bases: 8.